The present T cell receptor (beta chain) was sequenced within a study of blood T cell repertoires in COVID-19. Whole-study context: Some COVID-19 samples were acute and others convalescent; all came from the United States, Italy and Spain. From T cells, B-cell-depleted T cells, or PBMCs came the material, which was cDNA or gDNA.

The trim removed 6 bases at V and 7 bases at J, leaving 4 bases unmatched. This CDR3 contains 14 residues. Germline-derived CDR1 and CDR2 are SNHLY and FYNNEI. How the authors handled the data: Estimation of nucleated cell counts relied on the amplification of reference gene primers. The table came from immunoSEQ multiplex PCR; TCRdb's copy has only in-frame clones and leaves some out. That table furnishes V, J and clone size, whereas the DNA furnished D and trimming. This table holds tens of thousands of clones, less than 90% found once. Seattle-derived patients entered the study during active infection and were followed longitudinally.

The genes are TRBV2 and TRBJ1-6, with TRBD1 matching 9 bases. The receptor's source is a man aged 55 to 70 with COVID-19, enrolled during active disease. Sequencing used peripheral blood. The CDR3 reads CASRAGTGNSPLHF. The CDR3 DNA is TGTGCCAGCAGAGCCGGGACAGGGAATTCACCCCTCCACTTT. Complete variable domain (other parts from reference TRBV2 and TRBJ1-6): EPEVTQTPSHQVTQMGQEVILRCVPISNHLYFYWYRQILGQKVEFLVSFYNNEISEKSEIFDDQFSVERPDGSNFTLKIRSTKLEDSAMYFCASRAGTGNSPLHFGNGTRLTVT.